The rows below give T cell receptor beta chains drawn from one sample of a study of cytomegalovirus exposure and HLA in healthy donors. Some clones are missing from TCRdb's copy, which holds only in-frame ones; the method was immunoSEQ multiplex PCR. The table has some 150,000 clones, around 80% seen once. The material sequenced was PBMCs. Source of these receptors: a man between 18 and 35 years old in good health and CMV-seropositive. The CDR3 runs from the conserved cysteine through the conserved F or W. The order of the fields is CDR3 DNA, CDR3 protein, V gene, D gene, CDR3 length, clone size, J gene. The D gene is left open where the match is weak. The size of a clone is reported for some rows only, either as once, few or many, or as a class for expanded clones.

DNA: TGTGCCAGCAGTCAAAGCACAGATACGCAGTATTTT
CDR3: CASSQSTDTQYF
V: TRBV6-5
D: -
length: 12
size: -
J: TRBJ2-3

DNA: TGTGCCAGCAGGGGAGACAGGGGGGATGCAGGCGAGCAGTACTTC
CDR3: CASRGDRGDAGEQYF
V: TRBV6-1
D: TRBD1
length: 15
size: -
J: TRBJ2-7

DNA: TGTGCCAGCAGTTTCTCAACGGGAGGGCCTTCCTACAATGAGCAGTTCTTC
CDR3: CASSFSTGGPSYNEQFF
V: TRBV28
D: TRBD2
length: 17
size: -
J: TRBJ2-1

DNA: TGTGCCAGTAGTGCTAGCTTGGAGGAGCAGTTCTTC
CDR3: CASSASLEEQFF
V: TRBV19
D: -
length: 12
size: -
J: TRBJ2-1

DNA: TGCGCCAGCAGCCCAGTACGGACAGGCCCGTCCTACGAGCAGTACTTC
CDR3: CASSPVRTGPSYEQYF
V: TRBV5-1
D: TRBD1
length: 16
size: once
J: TRBJ2-7

DNA: TGTGCCATCAGTGAGGGCAACTACGAGCAGTACTTC
CDR3: CAISEGNYEQYF
V: TRBV10-3
D: -
length: 12
size: -
J: TRBJ2-7

DNA: TGTGCCAGCAGCGTAGATGGGCCGGGGGCTTTCTTT
CDR3: CASSVDGPGAFF
V: TRBV9
D: -
length: 12
size: -
J: TRBJ1-1

DNA: TGTGCCAGCCTTTCTAGCGGGAGATACGAGCAGTACTTC
CDR3: CASLSSGRYEQYF
V: TRBV6-1
D: TRBD2
length: 13
size: -
J: TRBJ2-7

DNA: TGTGCCAGCAGTTACGGACAAGAAGCTTTCTTT
CDR3: CASSYGQEAFF
V: TRBV2
D: -
length: 11
size: few
J: TRBJ1-1

DNA: TGTGCCAGCAGAGGAGACAGGTCAGACCCCTACGAGCAGTACTTC
CDR3: CASRGDRSDPYEQYF
V: TRBV2
D: -
length: 15
size: -
J: TRBJ2-7

DNA: TGTGCCAGCAGTGAAGGGTCAGACTACTCACCCCTCCACTTT
CDR3: CASSEGSDYSPLHF
V: TRBV6-1
D: -
length: 14
size: -
J: TRBJ1-6

DNA: TGTGCCAGCAGCTGGGACAGGGGGGACAACACTGAAGCTTTCTTT
CDR3: CASSWDRGDNTEAFF
V: TRBV2
D: TRBD1
length: 15
size: -
J: TRBJ1-1

DNA: TGTGCCAGCTCACCACTTCCTATGAACACTGAAGCTTTCTTT
CDR3: CASSPLPMNTEAFF
V: TRBV18
D: -
length: 14
size: few
J: TRBJ1-1

DNA: TGTGCCAGCAAAATCGACAGCCGATACTCCTACGAGCAGTACTTC
CDR3: CASKIDSRYSYEQYF
V: TRBV27
D: -
length: 15
size: -
J: TRBJ2-7

DNA: TGCGCCAGCAGCGGCCAAGCGGGCGGGGACCTGGATACGCAGTATTTT
CDR3: CASSGQAGGDLDTQYF
V: TRBV10-1
D: -
length: 16
size: few
J: TRBJ2-3

DNA: TGTGCCAGCAGTTCTCCCGGGACAGGGTCCTATAGCAATCAGCCCCAGCATTTT
CDR3: CASSSPGTGSYSNQPQHF
V: TRBV2
D: TRBD1
length: 18
size: few
J: TRBJ1-5

DNA: TGTGCCAGCAGTTTCGGAGCTTTGAACACTGAAGCTTTCTTT
CDR3: CASSFGALNTEAFF
V: TRBV28
D: -
length: 14
size: -
J: TRBJ1-1

DNA: TGTGCCAGTAGTCTTAGTGGGCTTGGGACTGAAGCTTTCTTT
CDR3: CASSLSGLGTEAFF
V: TRBV19
D: -
length: 14
size: -
J: TRBJ1-1

DNA: TGTGCCAGCAGGTTCCAGATTAACTATGGCTACACCTTC
CDR3: CASRFQINYGYTF
V: TRBV6-1
D: -
length: 13
size: -
J: TRBJ1-2

DNA: TGTGCCAGCAGCCCGGGACTAGCGGACCAGAGCTCCTACAATGAGCAGTTCTTC
CDR3: CASSPGLADQSSYNEQFF
V: TRBV7-9
D: TRBD2
length: 18
size: -
J: TRBJ2-1

DNA: TGTGCCATCAGTGCCCTCCTGCGGGAGTCCCCCTACAATGAGCAGTTCTTC
CDR3: CAISALLRESPYNEQFF
V: TRBV10-3
D: TRBD2
length: 17
size: -
J: TRBJ2-1

DNA: TGTGCCAGCAGCTTGGTTAGCGGGAGAACCAATGAGCAGTTCTTC
CDR3: CASSLVSGRTNEQFF
V: TRBV5-4
D: TRBD2
length: 15
size: -
J: TRBJ2-1

DNA: TGTGCCAGCGGGGACAGGGAGGAGACTGAAGCTTTCTTT
CDR3: CASGDREETEAFF
V: TRBV6-1
D: TRBD1
length: 13
size: -
J: TRBJ1-1

DNA: TGCGCCAGCAGCCCTACAGGGGGCGCGGGAAACACCATATATTTT
CDR3: CASSPTGGAGNTIYF
V: TRBV5-1
D: TRBD1
length: 15
size: -
J: TRBJ1-3

DNA: TGTGCCAGCAGCGCCGTGACAGTCGAAGCTTTCTTT
CDR3: CASSAVTVEAFF
V: TRBV5-5
D: -
length: 12
size: -
J: TRBJ1-1

DNA: TGTGCCAGCAGCTTGGAAGGAGGGAGCGCCTACGAGCAGTACTTC
CDR3: CASSLEGGSAYEQYF
V: TRBV5-4
D: -
length: 15
size: -
J: TRBJ2-7